The clone carrying this T cell receptor (beta chain) occurred once. Its target is unknown. These data originate in a study of cytomegalovirus exposure and HLA in healthy donors. Looked up from germline, CDR1 is MNHNY and CDR2 is SVGAGI (reference sequence). The CDR3 is 13 amino acids. The V end lost 5 bases, the J end lost 4 bases, and 11 bases lay between the germline ends. In the PCR, 60 Vbeta and 13 Jbeta primers were used. The repertoire was sequenced with immunoSEQ multiplex PCR; TCRdb's copy has only in-frame clones and lacks some. The table has tens of thousands of clones, roughly 84% seen once. Study-level results: The likely explanation for a cluster of highly shared sequence variants was sequencing artifact.

The chain is built from TRBV6-6 and TRBJ1-2; D might be TRBD1 (5 bases). The sequence derives from a man younger than 35 in good health and CMV-seronegative. Sequencing was done on a sample of PBMCs. The CDR3 coding sequence is TGTGCCAGCAGTCGCGGGGGGGGCTATGGCTACACCTTC. Protein sequence: CASSRGGGYGYTF.